This T cell receptor (beta chain) appears in the sequencing data of a study of cytomegalovirus exposure and HLA in healthy donors. Study conclusions and caveats: By a later analysis, the bulk of CMV-associated TCR beta chains appeared HLA-restricted.

Primers: 60 Vbeta forward and 13 Jbeta reverse. The method was immunoSEQ multiplex PCR; TCRdb's version includes in-frame clones alone and lacks a portion of them. Of 160,000 or so clones listed, 60% to 85% were seen once; the top ten hold around 7%. Note on this clone: The antigen is unknown.

V lost 4 bases and J lost 8, with 14 bases in between. Germline-derived CDR1 and CDR2 are SGHVS and FNYEAQ. The CDR3 totals 14 residues. The V and J genes are TRBV7-6 and TRBJ1-4; no clear D gene. This clonotype was sampled from a woman aged 40 to 55 in good health and CMV-seropositive. Sequencing used PBMCs. CDR3 DNA sequence: TGTGCCAGCAGCTCCACGGGTGGACTGGAAAAACTGTTTTTT. It codes for CASSSTGGLEKLFF.